This TCR beta chain is from a study of breast tumors, draining lymph nodes, adjacent tissues (dated by TCRdb to 2016 to 2018). Describing the broader study: In breast cancer patients, the study compared the TCR beta repertoires of tumor, adjacent nontumor tissue and axillary lymph nodes. In human breast cancer, the study set out to assess how tumor, surrounding tissue and draining lymph node repertoires relate to one another and whether T cells might be exchanged between them.

This clonotype showed up many times. No antigen is known for it. No much larger clonotype is one base removed from it; base qualities were not supplied. CDR1 is given as LNHNV and CDR2 as YYDKDF, both from the germline V gene (reference sequence). Trimming takes 3 bases from V and 1 base from J, and the germline ends sit 12 bases apart. CDR3 length: 15 amino acids, cysteine to phenylalanine. The DNA shown is the 45-base CDR3, in frame from base 1. Broad study findings and their caveats: The data were considered consistent with the idea that most tumor T cells come from the lymph node and then expand in tumor tissue. Tumor T-cell repertoires showed less diversity than lymph node repertoires and more diversity than nontumor tissue repertoires, and tumor T-cell repertoires showed preferential V and J gene usage. Tumor and nontumor tissue repertoires were significantly more similar in luminal-like than in basal-like breast cancer. The conclusion that tumor T cells originate in lymph nodes was framed as consistent with a hypothesis rather than directly demonstrated.

The lymph node samples were taken from the axillary draining lymph nodes of breast cancer patients. The instrument given in TCRdb is Illumina HiSeq 2000. Multiplex PCR amplification was used to build the TCR beta chain libraries. The amplified TCR beta chain products were analyzed by high-throughput sequencing. In-frame beta chains were kept once TCRdb had trimmed the public reads at Q25 with fastp and called clones with MiXCR. One record per CDR3 amino acid sequence lists the most common genes and DNA. This sample comprises around 170,000 distinct CDR3 sequences, 33% of them detected only once. The leading ten clones occupy 4% to 5.5% of the sample.

The clonotype comes from a female donor with breast cancer. Some clones in this sample may be carry-over from other donors' samples. The sample comprised axillary lymph node tissue. The sequence joins TRBV15 to TRBJ1-2; the D gene is not confidently resolved. For the CDR3, the sequence is CATSRAPGSNYGYTF. Read as DNA, the sequence is TGTGCCACCAGCAGGGCGCCGGGGAGTAACTATGGCTACACCTTC.